Listed here are 9 T cell receptor beta chains from one sample, sequenced in a study of Ad26.COV2.S vaccination and SARS-CoV-2 variants. Documented treatment: some 20 received Ad26.COV2.S at low or high dose, single or two shots; roughly five received placebo; per-sample allocation not given. The investigators took samples on day 63 after the first vaccine or placebo injection. The data were produced by immunoSEQ multiplex PCR, yet TCRdb's version contains in-frame clones alone and is incomplete. The table lists roughly 700,000 clones, 80% to 90% of them singletons. The material was peripheral blood, obtained in a trial of Ad26.COV2.S vaccine versus placebo. These receptors were obtained from a person aged 18-60 years who received the Ad26.COV2.S COVID-19 vaccine or a placebo.

The chain joins TRBV4-1 to TRBJ1-5; D is uncertain. Trimming pared 1 base from V and 3 bases from J, leaving 19 bases between. Germline V gene lookup returns CDR1 MGHRA and CDR2 YSYEKL. The CDR3 extends over 18 amino acids. CDR3 residues: CASSQAGREQCLNQPQHF. CDR3 nucleotide sequence: TGCGCCAGCAGCCAAGCCGGTAGGGAACAGTGCCTCAATCAGCCCCAGCATTTT.

This chain connects TRBV18 to TRBJ1-4, with no clear D. The V end lost 6 bases, the J end lost 10 bases, and 21 bases lay between the germline ends. This CDR3 comprises 15 residues. CDR1 is KGHSH and CDR2 is LQKENI in the germline V gene. The CDR3 DNA reads TGTGCCAGCTCGACTCAAAGACCTACCCCGGGAAAACTGTTTTTT. Amino acids: CASSTQRPTPGKLFF.

This clone has just one count. This chain connects TRBV19 to TRBJ2-7, with TRBD2 matching over 8 bases. CDR3 length equals 15 residues. V lost 7 bases to trimming and J lost 3 bases; unmatched junction nucleotides: 11. Germline values: CDR1 LNHDA, CDR2 SQIVND (reference sequence). CDR3 bases: TGTGCCAGTATGGGTTGGGTAGCGGGGCACTACGAGCAGTACTTC. This translates into CASMGWVAGHYEQYF.

This clone ranks as medium-sized. V usage is TRBV7-9 and J usage is TRBJ1-4; D might be TRBD1 (5 bases). CDR3 size: 17 residues. V was cut by 5 bases and J by 5 bases, with 21 bases left in between. CDR1 is SEHNR, CDR2 FQNEAQ, per germline (reference sequence). The CDR3 region is CASSPPRGTPYNEKLFF. As DNA, the CDR3 is TGTGCCAGCAGCCCCCCCCGCGGGACCCCCTACAATGAAAAACTGTTTTTT. Based on the CDR3 plus reference TRBV7-9 and TRBJ1-4, the full variable domain is DTGVSQNPRHKITKRGQNVTFRCDPISEHNRLYWYRQTLGQGPEFLTYFQNEAQLEKSRLLSDRFSAERPKGSFSTLEIQRTEQGDSAMYLCASSPPRGTPYNEKLFFGSGTQLSVL.

The J gene is TRBJ1-5, the V gene TRBV30; no clear D. Trimming cost V 7 bases and J 5 bases, with 12 bases left between them. From germline, CDR1 is GTSNPN and CDR2 SVGIG (reference sequence). The CDR3 has 12 amino acids. The CDR3 DNA is TGTGCCTATTCGCAAGGATATCAGCCCCAGCATTTT. It translates to CAYSQGYQPQHF. Together with reference TRBV30 and TRBJ1-5, the CDR3 gives the full variable domain: SQTIHQWPATLVQPVGSPLSLECTVEGTSNPNLYWYRQAAGRGLQLLFYSVGIGQISSEVPQNLSASRPQDRQFILSSKKLLLSDSGFYLCAYSQGYQPQHFGDGTRLSIL.

V gene TRBV5-1 combines with J gene TRBJ2-1; D possibly corresponds to TRBD1 (5 bases). V was pared by 2 bases and J by 9 bases, with 18 bases between. The CDR3 extends over 15 amino acids. Germline CDR1 is SGHRS and CDR2 is YFSETQ. CDR3 residues: CASSFFGQGMGEQFF. The CDR3 nucleotides are TGCGCCAGCAGCTTTTTCGGGCAGGGCATGGGTGAGCAGTTCTTC.

V is TRBV5-1 and J is TRBJ1-1; 7 bases fit TRBD1. This CDR3 comprises 12 residues. CDR1 is SGHRS and CDR2 is YFSETQ in the germline V gene. The ends lost 3 bases at V and 6 bases at J; junction bases unmatched: 2. The CDR3 loop reads CASSSDRAEAFF. In DNA, the CDR3 is TGCGCCAGCAGCTCCGACAGGGCTGAAGCTTTCTTT.

This chain joins TRBV7-8 and TRBJ1-5; D remains ambiguous. CDR1 and CDR2 from the germline V gene are SGHVS and FQNEAQ. Trimming pared 1 base from V and 5 bases from J, leaving 6 bases between. The CDR3 sequence is 13 residues long. The CDR3 bases are TGTGCCAGCAGCTTAGATGTGGATCAGCCCCAGCATTTT. It yields the protein CASSLDVDQPQHF.

V gene TRBV7-9 combines with J gene TRBJ2-1; D is undetermined. Deletions cut 7 bases from V and 8 bases from J, with 12 bases between. In germline, CDR1 is SEHNR, CDR2 FQNEAQ (reference sequence). The CDR3 consists of 12 residues. The CDR3 nucleotides read TGTGCCAGCACCAGATCCTCCCATGAGCAGTTCTTC. It encodes CASTRSSHEQFF.